The clone carrying this TCR beta chain was counted only a few times. The record originates from a study of T cells in Graves' hyperthyroidism and ophthalmopathy. The source material, RNA transcripts, was used to amplify TCR beta CDR3 regions. The TCR CDR3 was amplified in a first-round RT-PCR using the HTBI primer set. One entry per CDR3 protein results from TCRdb running MiXCR on the multiplex PCR reads. Of hundreds of thousands of distinct CDR3 sequences in the sample, 14% were seen once. J lost 5 bases, V lost 4 bases, and 5 bases had no gene match. The CDR3 is made up of 13 amino acids. In germline, CDR1 is LGHNA, CDR2 YNFKEQ. From more than 9 ml of fresh peripheral blood, PBMCs were isolated.

The clonotype comes from a middle-aged woman with Graves' hyperthyroidism. V gene TRBV4-2 combines with J gene TRBJ2-7; 7 nucleotides match TRBD2. Sequences were obtained from blood. DNA for the CDR3: TGTGCCAGCAGCCCCGGGACTATAAACGAGCAGTACTTC. Encoded protein: CASSPGTINEQYF.